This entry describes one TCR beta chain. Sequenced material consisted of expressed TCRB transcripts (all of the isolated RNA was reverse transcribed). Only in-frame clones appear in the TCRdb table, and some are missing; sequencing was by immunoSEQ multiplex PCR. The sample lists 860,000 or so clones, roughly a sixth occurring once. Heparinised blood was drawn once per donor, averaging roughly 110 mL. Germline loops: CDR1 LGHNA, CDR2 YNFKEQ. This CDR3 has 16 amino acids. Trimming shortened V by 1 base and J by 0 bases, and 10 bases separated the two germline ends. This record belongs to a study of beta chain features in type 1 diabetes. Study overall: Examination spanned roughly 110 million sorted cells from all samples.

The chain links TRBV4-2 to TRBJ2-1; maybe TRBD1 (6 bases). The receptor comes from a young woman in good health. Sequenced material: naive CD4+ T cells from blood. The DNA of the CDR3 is TGTGCCAGCAGCCAAGTCAGACAGGCCTCCTACAATGAGCAGTTCTTC. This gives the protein CASSQVRQASYNEQFF.